This section outlines one T cell receptor beta chain sequence together with its context. Its specificity is not known. This entry comes from a study of cytomegalovirus exposure and HLA in healthy donors. Notes on the study in general: Three CMV-associated chains were confirmed in vitro to be specific for CMV antigens. Some TCR beta chains (roughly 150 of them) were listed as cytomegalovirus-associated. That first-cohort TCR clusters tended to co-occur in the approximately 110 validation repertoires was found in a later analysis.

The protocol was immunoSEQ multiplex PCR, while the TCRdb copy is restricted to in-frame clones and leaves out a portion. The data hold roughly 150,000 clones, with approximately 82% observed a single time. CDR1 is MNHEY and CDR2 is SMNVEV in the germline V gene (reference sequence). The CDR3 has 14 amino acids. Trimming cost V 5 bases and J 1 base, with 12 bases left between them. From the roughly 120-subject validation cohort, which was separate from the roughly 700-subject first cohort, the donors were drawn. The source of this sequence is a man between 25 and 39 years old in good health and CMV-seropositive. Sample: PBMCs. The V call is TRBV27, the J call TRBJ2-7; tentative D call: TRBD2 (6 bases). The CDR3 reads CASSRLEGSYEQYF. The DNA for the CDR3 is TGTGCCAGCAGTCGACTAGAGGGGTCCTACGAGCAGTACTTC.